This T cell receptor beta chain was captured by sequencing in a study of blood T cell repertoires in COVID-19. Study background: T cells, B-cell-depleted T cells, or PBMCs supplied cDNA or gDNA.

Two negative PCRs, clearance, or symptom resolution were required of recovered Cohort 3 donors. The protocol was immunoSEQ multiplex PCR, while the TCRdb copy is restricted to in-frame clones and leaves out a portion. This table has about 410,000 clones, roughly 88% appearing once. The specimen was PBMCs or T cells enriched from blood (not recorded which). This clonotype was sampled from a young man who had recovered from COVID-19.

This CDR3 reads CASSDSFSLGPQHF. The CDR3 nucleotides are TGTGCCAGCAGTGACTCGTTCAGTCTTGGGCCCCAGCATTTT. V and J are TRBV6-4 and TRBJ1-5; D not certain. The CDR3 length is 14 residues. Germline CDR1 MRHNA, CDR2 SNTAGT. V shed 0 bases and J shed 9 bases, with 12 bases lying between them.